The present T cell receptor (beta chain) was sequenced within a study of blood T cell repertoires in COVID-19. Study-level background: The United States, Italy and Spain supplied acute and convalescent COVID-19 samples. PBMCs, B-cell-depleted T cells, or T cells were the source of the cDNA or gDNA that made up the material.

The CDR3 contains 14 residues. Germline V gene data show CDR1 as SGHTA and CDR2 as FQGNSA. V lost 5 bases and J 7 bases, leaving 15 bases between the germline ends. The data were produced by immunoSEQ multiplex PCR, yet TCRdb's version contains in-frame clones alone and is incomplete. The repertoire includes around 340,000 clones, more than 70% of them detected once, and 2.5% to 3% sits in the top ten. The sequencing input was peripheral blood. The sequence was collected from a man younger than 40 with active or convalescent COVID-19. The gene calls are TRBV7-2 and TRBJ2-1; D gene uncertain. The CDR3 here is CASSTALESNEQFF. The CDR3 coding sequence is TGTGCCAGCAGCACCGCCTTAGAGTCGAATGAGCAGTTCTTC.